Sequencing of this T cell receptor (beta chain) was carried out in a study of blood T cell repertoires in COVID-19. The wider study: Italy, Spain and the United States were the sources of the convalescent and acute COVID-19 samples. T cells, B-cell-depleted T cells, or PBMCs provided the cDNA or gDNA that served as material.

The table lists this clone with a count of one. As processed by the authors: Estimation of nucleated cell counts was performed using reference gene primer amplification. Produced via immunoSEQ multiplex PCR; TCRdb's table is partial and in-frame only. V and J calls and clone size are copied from that table; D and trimming were computed from the DNA. The table shows some 160,000 clones, with approximately 84% occurring only once. The V gene's germline CDR1 is SGDLS and CDR2 YYNGEE. The CDR3 has 16 residues. The V and J ends lost 4 bases and 0 bases respectively, with 14 bases between them. The TCR originated in a man aged 65 to 79 with active or convalescent COVID-19. This rearrangement joins TRBV9 to TRBJ1-3, with D maybe TRBD1 (5 bases). Sequences were obtained from peripheral blood. CDR3 residues: CASSRAGLGSGNTIYF. The CDR3 nucleotides are TGTGCCAGCAGCCGGGCGGGGCTCGGCTCTGGAAACACCATATATTTT.